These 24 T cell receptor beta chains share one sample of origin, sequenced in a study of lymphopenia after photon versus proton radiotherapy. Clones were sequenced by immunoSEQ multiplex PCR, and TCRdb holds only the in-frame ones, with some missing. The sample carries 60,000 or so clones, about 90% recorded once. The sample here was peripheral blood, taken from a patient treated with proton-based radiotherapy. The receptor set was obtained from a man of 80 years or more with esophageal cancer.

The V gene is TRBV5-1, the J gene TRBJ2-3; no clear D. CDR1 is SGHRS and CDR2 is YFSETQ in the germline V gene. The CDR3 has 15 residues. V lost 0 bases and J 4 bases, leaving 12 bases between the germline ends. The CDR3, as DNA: TGCGCCAGCAGCTTGGGGCTAGTGTTAGCAGATACGCAGTATTTT. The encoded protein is CASSLGLVLADTQYF.

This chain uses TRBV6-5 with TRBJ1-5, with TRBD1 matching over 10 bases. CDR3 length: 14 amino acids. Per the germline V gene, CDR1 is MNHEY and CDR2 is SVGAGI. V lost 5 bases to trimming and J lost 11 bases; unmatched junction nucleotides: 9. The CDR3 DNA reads TGTGCCAGCAGTGCGGACAGGGGGGTGGAGACCCAGCATTTT. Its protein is CASSADRGVETQHF.

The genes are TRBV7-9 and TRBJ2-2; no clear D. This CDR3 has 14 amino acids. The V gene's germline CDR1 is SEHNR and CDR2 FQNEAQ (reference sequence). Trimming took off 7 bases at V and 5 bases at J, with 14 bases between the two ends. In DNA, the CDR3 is TGTGCCAGCACCCTCCCAAGCCGAACCGGGGAGCTGTTTTTT. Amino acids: CASTLPSRTGELFF. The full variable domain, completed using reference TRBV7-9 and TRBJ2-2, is DTGVSQNPRHKITKRGQNVTFRCDPISEHNRLYWYRQTLGQGPEFLTYFQNEAQLEKSRLLSDRFSAERPKGSFSTLEIQRTEQGDSAMYLCASTLPSRTGELFFGEGSRLTVL.

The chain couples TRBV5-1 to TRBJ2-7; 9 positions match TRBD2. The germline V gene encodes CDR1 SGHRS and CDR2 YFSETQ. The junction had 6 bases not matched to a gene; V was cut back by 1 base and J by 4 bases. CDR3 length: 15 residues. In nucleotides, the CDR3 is TGCGCCAGCAGCTTGTCCCCGGGACTAGCATACGAGCAGTACTTC. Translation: CASSLSPGLAYEQYF.

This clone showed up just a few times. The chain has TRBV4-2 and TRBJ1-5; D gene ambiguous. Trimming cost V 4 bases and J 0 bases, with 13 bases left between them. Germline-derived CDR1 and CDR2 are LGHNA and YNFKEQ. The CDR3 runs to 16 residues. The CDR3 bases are TGTGCCAGCAGCCCGTATGGTACAGCTAGCAATCAGCCCCAGCATTTT. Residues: CASSPYGTASNQPQHF.

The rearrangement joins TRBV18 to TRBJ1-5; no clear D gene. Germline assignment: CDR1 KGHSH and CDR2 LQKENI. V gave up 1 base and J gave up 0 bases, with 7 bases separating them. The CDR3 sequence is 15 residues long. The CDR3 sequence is CASSPQGGSNQPQHF. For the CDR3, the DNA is TGTGCCAGCTCACCACAGGGCGGTAGCAATCAGCCCCAGCATTTT.

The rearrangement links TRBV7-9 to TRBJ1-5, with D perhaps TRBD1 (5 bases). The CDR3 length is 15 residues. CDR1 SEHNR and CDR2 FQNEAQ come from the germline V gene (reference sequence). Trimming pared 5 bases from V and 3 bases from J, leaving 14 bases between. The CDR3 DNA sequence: TGTGCCAGCAGCCTAGACCCGGGACCCAATCAGCCCCAGCATTTT. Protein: CASSLDPGPNQPQHF.

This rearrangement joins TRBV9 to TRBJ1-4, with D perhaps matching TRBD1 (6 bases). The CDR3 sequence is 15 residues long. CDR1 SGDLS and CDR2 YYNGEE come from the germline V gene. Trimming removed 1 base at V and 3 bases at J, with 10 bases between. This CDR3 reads CASSVSRGANEKLFF. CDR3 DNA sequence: TGTGCCAGCAGCGTATCTAGGGGGGCTAATGAAAAACTGTTTTTT.

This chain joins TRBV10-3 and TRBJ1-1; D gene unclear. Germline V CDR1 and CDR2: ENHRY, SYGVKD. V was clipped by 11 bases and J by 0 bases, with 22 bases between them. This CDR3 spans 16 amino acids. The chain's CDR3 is CASRTVSPEMNTEAFF. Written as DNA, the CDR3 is TGTGCCTCCCGGACGGTTAGTCCTGAGATGAACACTGAAGCTTTCTTT.

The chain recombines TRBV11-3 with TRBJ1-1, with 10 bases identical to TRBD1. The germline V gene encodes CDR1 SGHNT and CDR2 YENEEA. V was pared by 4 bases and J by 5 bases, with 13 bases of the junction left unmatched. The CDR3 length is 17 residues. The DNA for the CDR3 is TGTGCCAGCAGCTATTTAACTCCCGGGACAGGGGATACTGAAGCTTTCTTT. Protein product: CASSYLTPGTGDTEAFF.

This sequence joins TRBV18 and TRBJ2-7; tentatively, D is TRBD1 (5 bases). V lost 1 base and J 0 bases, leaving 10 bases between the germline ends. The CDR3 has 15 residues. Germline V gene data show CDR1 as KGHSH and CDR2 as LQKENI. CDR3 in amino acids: CASSPRQGASYEQYF. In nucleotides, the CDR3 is TGTGCCAGCTCACCACGGCAGGGCGCCTCCTACGAGCAGTACTTC.

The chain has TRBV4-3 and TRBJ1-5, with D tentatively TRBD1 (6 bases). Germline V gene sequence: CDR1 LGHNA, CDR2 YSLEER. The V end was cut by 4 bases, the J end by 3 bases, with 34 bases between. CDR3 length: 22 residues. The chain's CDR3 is CASSPTSPRADRGGLSNQPQHF. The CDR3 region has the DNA TGCGCCAGCAGCCCGACCTCCCCGCGGGCGGACAGAGGGGGACTCTCCAATCAGCCCCAGCATTTT.

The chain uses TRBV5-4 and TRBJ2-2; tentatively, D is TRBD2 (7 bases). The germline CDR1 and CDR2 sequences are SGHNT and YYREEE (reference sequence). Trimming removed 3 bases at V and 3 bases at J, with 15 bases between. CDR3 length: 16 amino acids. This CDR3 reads CASSSPQGGDTGELFF. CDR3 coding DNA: TGTGCCAGCAGCTCCCCCCAAGGGGGGGACACCGGGGAGCTGTTTTTT. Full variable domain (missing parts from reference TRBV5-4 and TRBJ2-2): ETGVTQSPTHLIKTRGQQVTLRCSSQSGHNTVSWYQQALGQGPQFIFQYYREEENGRGNFPPRFSGLQFPNYSSELNVNALELDDSALYLCASSSPQGGDTGELFFGEGSRLTVL.

The CDR3 protein is CASSNRAGRDEKLFF. The DNA for the CDR3 is TGTGCCAGCTCAAACCGGGCGGGTAGGGATGAAAAACTGTTTTTT. The V call is TRBV18, the J call TRBJ1-4; no clear D gene. The CDR3 extends over 15 amino acids. In germline, CDR1 is KGHSH, CDR2 LQKENI. V dropped 5 bases and J dropped 6 bases, with 16 bases sitting between them.

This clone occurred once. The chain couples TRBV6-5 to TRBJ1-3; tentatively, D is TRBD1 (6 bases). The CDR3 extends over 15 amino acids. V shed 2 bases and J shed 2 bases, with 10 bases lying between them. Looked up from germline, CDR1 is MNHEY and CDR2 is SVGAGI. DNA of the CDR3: TGTGCCAGCAGTTACGACAGGACCCCTGGAAACACCATATATTTT. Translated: CASSYDRTPGNTIYF.

The CDR3 nucleotides are TGTGCCAGTAACCAGGGGTTTACAACTGAAGCTTTCTTT. Encoded protein: CASNQGFTTEAFF. The V call is TRBV19, the J call TRBJ1-1, with TRBD1 as a possible D gene (6 bases). This CDR3 has 13 residues. V shed 7 bases and J shed 5 bases, with 14 bases lying between them. Germline-derived CDR1 and CDR2 are LNHDA and SQIVND (reference sequence).

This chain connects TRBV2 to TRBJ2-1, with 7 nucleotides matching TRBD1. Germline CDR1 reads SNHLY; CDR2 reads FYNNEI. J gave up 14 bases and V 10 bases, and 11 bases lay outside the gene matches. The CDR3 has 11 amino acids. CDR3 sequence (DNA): TGTGCCACCAAGACAGGGCTTTGGGAGTTCTTC. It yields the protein CATKTGLWEFF.

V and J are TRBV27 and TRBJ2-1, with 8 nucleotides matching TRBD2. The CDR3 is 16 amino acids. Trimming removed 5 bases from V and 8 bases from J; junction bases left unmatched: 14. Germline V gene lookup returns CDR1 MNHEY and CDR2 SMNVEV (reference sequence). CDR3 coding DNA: TGTGCCAGCAGTCCTTGGGGACTAAGCGGGAGCGATGAGCAGTTCTTC. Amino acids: CASSPWGLSGSDEQFF.

In nucleotides, the CDR3 is TGTGCCAGCAGCCGACTATTCGGGGGACAAGAGACCCAGTACTTC. Encoded protein: CASSRLFGGQETQYF. V gene TRBV14 combines with J gene TRBJ2-5; TRBD2 might be the D (6 bases). CDR1 and CDR2 from the germline V gene are SGHDN and FVKESK. Trimming removed 4 bases from V and 2 bases from J, with 14 bases in between. This CDR3 contains 15 residues.

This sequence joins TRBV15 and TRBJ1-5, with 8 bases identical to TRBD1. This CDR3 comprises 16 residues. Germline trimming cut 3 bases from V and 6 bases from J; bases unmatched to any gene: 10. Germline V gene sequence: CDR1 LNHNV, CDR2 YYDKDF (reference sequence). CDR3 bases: TGTGCCACCAGCAGGGCACGACAGGGGCTCGGTCAGCCCCAGCATTTT. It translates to CATSRARQGLGQPQHF.

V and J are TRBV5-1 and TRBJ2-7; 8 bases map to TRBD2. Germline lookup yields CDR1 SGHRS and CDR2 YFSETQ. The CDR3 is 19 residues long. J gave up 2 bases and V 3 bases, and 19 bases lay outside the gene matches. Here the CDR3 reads CASSSSGGPVSHITYEQYF. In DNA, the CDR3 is TGCGCCAGCAGCTCTTCGGGGGGGCCAGTCTCACATATAACCTACGAGCAGTACTTC.

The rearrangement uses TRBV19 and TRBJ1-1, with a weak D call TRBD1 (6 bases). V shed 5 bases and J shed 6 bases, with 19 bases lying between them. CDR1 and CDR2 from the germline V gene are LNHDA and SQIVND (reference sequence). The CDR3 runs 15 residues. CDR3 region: CASSHWGKGGAEAFF. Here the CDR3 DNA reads TGTGCCAGTAGTCATTGGGGAAAGGGGGGAGCTGAAGCTTTCTTT.

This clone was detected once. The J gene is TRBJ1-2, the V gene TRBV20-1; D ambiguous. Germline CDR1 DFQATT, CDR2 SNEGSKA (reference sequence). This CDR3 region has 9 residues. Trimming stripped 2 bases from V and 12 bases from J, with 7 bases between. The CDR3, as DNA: TGCAGTGCTAGAAAGGGTCACACCTTC. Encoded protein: CSARKGHTF.

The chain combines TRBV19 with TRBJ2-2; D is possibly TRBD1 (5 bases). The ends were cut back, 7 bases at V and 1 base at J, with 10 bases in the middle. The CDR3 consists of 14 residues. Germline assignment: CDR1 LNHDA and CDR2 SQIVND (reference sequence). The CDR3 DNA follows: TGTGCCAGTAATCAGGGCATGAACACCGGGGAGCTGTTTTTT. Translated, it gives CASNQGMNTGELFF.